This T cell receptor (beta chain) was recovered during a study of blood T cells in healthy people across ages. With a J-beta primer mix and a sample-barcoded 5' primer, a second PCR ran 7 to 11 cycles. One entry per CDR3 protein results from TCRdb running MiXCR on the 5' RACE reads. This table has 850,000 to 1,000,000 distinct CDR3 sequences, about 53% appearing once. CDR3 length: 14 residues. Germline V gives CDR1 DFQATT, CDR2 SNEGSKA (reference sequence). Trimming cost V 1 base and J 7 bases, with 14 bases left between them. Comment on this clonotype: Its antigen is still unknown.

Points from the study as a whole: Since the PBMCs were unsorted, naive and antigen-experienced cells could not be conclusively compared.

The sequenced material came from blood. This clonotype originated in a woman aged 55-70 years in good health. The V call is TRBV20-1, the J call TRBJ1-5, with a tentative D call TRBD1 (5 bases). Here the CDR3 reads CSARAGSGGQPQHF. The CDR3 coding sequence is TGCAGTGCTAGAGCAGGGTCAGGAGGGCAGCCCCAGCATTTT.